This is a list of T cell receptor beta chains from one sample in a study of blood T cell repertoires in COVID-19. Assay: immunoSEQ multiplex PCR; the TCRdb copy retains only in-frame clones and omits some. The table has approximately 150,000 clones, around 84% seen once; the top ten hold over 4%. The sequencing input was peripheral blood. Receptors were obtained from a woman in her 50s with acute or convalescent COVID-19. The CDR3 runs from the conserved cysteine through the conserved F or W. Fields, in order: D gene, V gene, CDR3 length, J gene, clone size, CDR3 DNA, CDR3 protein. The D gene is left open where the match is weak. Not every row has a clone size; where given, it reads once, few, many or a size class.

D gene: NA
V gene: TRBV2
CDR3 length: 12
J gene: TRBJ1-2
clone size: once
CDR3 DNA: TGTGCCAGCAGGGAGGCCCAATATGGCTACACCTTC
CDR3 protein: CASREAQYGYTF

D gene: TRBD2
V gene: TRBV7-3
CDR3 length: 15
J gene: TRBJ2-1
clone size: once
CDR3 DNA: TGTGCCAGCAGCCCCGGGGGGGGCAGTTACAATGAGCAGTTCTTC
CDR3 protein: CASSPGGGSYNEQFF

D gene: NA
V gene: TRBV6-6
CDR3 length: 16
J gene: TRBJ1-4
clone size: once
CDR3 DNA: TGTGCCAGCAGTATAGGACAGCCTACAACTAATGAAAAACTGTTTTTT
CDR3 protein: CASSIGQPTTNEKLFF

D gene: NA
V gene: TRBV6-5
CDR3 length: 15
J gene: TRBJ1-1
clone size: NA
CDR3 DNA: TGTGCCAGCAGTCCCCTACAGGTTTGGGACACTGAAGCTTTCTTT
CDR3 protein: CASSPLQVWDTEAFF

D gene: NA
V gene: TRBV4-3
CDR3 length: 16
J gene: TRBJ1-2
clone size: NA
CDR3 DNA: TGCGCCAGGACTCTCATCGGGCATCGACAGAACTATGGCTACACCTTC
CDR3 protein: CARTLIGHRQNYGYTF

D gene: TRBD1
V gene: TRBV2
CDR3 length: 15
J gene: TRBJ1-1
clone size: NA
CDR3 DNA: TGTGCCAGCAGTCCGCAGGGGGCGAGGGACACTGAAGCTTTCTTT
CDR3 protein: CASSPQGARDTEAFF

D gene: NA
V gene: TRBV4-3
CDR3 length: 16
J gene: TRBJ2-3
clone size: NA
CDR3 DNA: TGCGCCAGCAGCCAAGCGCGGAGCAAGGGCACAGATACGCAGTATTTT
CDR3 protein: CASSQARSKGTDTQYF

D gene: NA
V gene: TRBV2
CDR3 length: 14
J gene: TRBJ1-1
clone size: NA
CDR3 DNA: TGTGCCAGCAGGTCGGTAACTATTAACACTGAAGCTTTCTTT
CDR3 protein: CASRSVTINTEAFF

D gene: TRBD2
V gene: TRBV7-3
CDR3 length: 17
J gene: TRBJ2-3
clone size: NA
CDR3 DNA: TGTGCCAGCAGTTCTCAGCCCCCAAGCGGGGGGGGCACCCCGCAGTATTTT
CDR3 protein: CASSSQPPSGGGTPQYF

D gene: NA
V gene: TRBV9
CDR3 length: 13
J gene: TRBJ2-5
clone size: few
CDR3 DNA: TGTGCCAGCAGCGTAGGGGCCCTGGAGACCCAGTACTTC
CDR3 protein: CASSVGALETQYF

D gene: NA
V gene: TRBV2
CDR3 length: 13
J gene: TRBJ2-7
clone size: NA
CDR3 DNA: TGTGCCAGCGGCGGGACAGCCAACTACGAGCAGTACTTC
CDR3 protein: CASGGTANYEQYF

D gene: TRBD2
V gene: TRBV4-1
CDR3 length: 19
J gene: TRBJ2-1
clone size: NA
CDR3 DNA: TGCGCCAGCAGCCAAGGGAATCAGGCTAGCGGACACGTGGTCAATGAGCAGTTCTTC
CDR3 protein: CASSQGNQASGHVVNEQFF

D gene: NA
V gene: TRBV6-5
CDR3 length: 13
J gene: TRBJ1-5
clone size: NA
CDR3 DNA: TGTGCCAGCAGTTTAATTAGCAATCAGCCCCAGCATTTT
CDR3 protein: CASSLISNQPQHF

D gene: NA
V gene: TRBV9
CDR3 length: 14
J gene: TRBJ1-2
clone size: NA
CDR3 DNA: TGTGCCAGCAGGGGTTCCCTAGCTAACTATGGCTACACCTTC
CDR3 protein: CASRGSLANYGYTF

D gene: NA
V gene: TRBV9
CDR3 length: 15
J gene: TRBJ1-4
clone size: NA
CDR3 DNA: TGTGCCAGCAGCGTAGAAGGTGGGGGCGATGAAAAACTGTTTTTT
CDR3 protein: CASSVEGGGDEKLFF